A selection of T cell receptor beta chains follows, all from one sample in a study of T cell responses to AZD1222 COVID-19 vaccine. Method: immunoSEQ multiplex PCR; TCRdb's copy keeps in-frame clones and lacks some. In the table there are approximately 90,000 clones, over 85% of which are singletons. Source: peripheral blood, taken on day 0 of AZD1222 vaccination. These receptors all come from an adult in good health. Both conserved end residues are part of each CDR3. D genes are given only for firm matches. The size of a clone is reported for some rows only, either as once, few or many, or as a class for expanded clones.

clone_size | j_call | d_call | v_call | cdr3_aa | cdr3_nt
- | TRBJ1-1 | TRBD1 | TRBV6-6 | CASSRIFTGTENTEAFF | TGTGCCAGCAGTCGGATCTTCACCGGGACAGAGAACACTGAAGCTTTCTTT
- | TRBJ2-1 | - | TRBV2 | CASNAQRTSSYNEQFF | TGTGCCAGCAATGCACAGCGGACCAGCTCCTACAATGAGCAGTTCTTC
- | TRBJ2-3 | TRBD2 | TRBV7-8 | CASSPLFRAGDTDTQYF | TGTGCCAGCAGCCCACTTTTTAGAGCGGGGGACACAGATACGCAGTATTTT
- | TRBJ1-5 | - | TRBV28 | CASSFGNQPQHF | TGTGCCAGCAGTTTCGGTAATCAGCCCCAGCATTTT
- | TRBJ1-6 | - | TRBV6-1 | CASSELGSPLHF | TGTGCCAGCAGTGAACTAGGTTCACCCCTCCACTTT
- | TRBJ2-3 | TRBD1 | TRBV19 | CASSIRQGEDTQYF | TGTGCCAGTAGTATAAGACAGGGAGAAGATACGCAGTATTTT
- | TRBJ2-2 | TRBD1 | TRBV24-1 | CATSGDRVITGELFF | TGTGCCACCAGTGGGGACAGGGTAATCACCGGGGAGCTGTTTTTT
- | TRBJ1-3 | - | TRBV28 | CASSLTGHLSGNTIYF | TGTGCCAGCAGCCTAACCGGACACCTCTCTGGAAACACCATATATTTT
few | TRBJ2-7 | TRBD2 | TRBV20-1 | CSASYGGVNEQYF | TGCAGTGCTAGTTACGGGGGGGTGAACGAGCAGTACTTC
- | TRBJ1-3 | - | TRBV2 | CASSAQWSGNTIYF | TGTGCCAGCAGTGCACAGTGGTCTGGAAACACCATATATTTT
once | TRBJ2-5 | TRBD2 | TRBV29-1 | CSVVFVAGARGETQYF | TGCAGCGTTGTTTTCGTAGCGGGGGCACGGGGAGAGACCCAGTACTTC
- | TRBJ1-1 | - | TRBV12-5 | CASGLKTNTEAFF | TGTGCTAGTGGTTTGAAGACTAACACTGAAGCTTTCTTT
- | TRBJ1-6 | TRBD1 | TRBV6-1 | CASSEGPTGGVRGSPLHF | TGTGCCAGCAGTGAAGGGCCGACAGGGGGCGTAAGGGGGTCACCCCTCCACTTT
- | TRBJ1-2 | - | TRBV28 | CASSLLGGRGYTF | TGTGCCAGCAGTTTGCTGGGGGGCAGGGGCTACACCTTC
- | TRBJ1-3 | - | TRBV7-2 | CASSLFRAGGNSGNTIYF | TGTGCCAGCAGCTTATTTAGGGCCGGGGGGAACTCTGGAAACACCATATATTTT
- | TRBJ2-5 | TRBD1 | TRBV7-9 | CASSAWDSRQETQYF | TGTGCCAGCAGCGCCTGGGACAGCCGACAAGAGACCCAGTACTTC
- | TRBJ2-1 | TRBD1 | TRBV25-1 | CASSESGTDNNEQFF | TGTGCCAGCAGTGAATCGGGGACAGATAACAATGAGCAGTTCTTC
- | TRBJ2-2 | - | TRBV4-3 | CASSQDSQGYTGELFF | TGCGCCAGCAGCCAAGATTCCCAGGGGTACACCGGGGAGCTGTTTTTT
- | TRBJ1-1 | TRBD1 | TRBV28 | CASSPPDREAFF | TGTGCCAGCAGTCCCCCGGACAGGGAAGCTTTCTTT
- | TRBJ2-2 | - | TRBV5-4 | CASSPRGRPRVAGELFF | TGTGCCAGCAGCCCTCGGGGTCGACCCCGGGTAGCCGGGGAGCTGTTTTTT
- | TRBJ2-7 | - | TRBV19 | CASSIFSGTARDEQYF | TGTGCCAGTAGTATCTTCTCCGGGACTGCGCGCGACGAGCAGTACTTC
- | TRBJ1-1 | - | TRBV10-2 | CASSPGGVGTEAFF | TGCGCCAGCTCCCCCGGAGGGGTAGGAACTGAAGCTTTCTTT
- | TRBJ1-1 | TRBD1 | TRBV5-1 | CASSYRQGRDTEAFF | TGCGCCAGCAGCTACAGACAGGGGCGGGACACTGAAGCTTTCTTT
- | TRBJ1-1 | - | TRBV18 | CASSPQGDMESAEAFF | TGTGCCAGCTCACCACAAGGGGACATGGAGTCCGCTGAAGCTTTCTTT
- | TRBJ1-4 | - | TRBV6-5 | CASSYSGGNEKLFF | TGTGCCAGCAGTTACTCGGGCGGGAATGAAAAACTGTTTTTT
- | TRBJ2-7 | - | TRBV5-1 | CASSPTTFYEQYF | TGCGCCAGCAGCCCGACCACATTCTACGAGCAGTACTTC
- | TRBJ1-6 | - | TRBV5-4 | CASSWGTSNSPLHF | TGTGCCAGCAGCTGGGGGACGAGTAATTCACCCCTCCACTTT
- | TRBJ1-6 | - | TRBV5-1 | CASSLIADLGPLHF | TGCGCCAGCAGCTTGATAGCCGATCTCGGTCCCCTCCACTTT
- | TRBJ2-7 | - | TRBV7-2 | CASKLMSGAGYEQYF | TGTGCCAGCAAGCTTATGTCAGGGGCAGGTTACGAGCAGTACTTC
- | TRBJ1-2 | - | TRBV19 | CASNQDTGNYGYTF | TGTGCCAGTAATCAGGACACAGGCAACTATGGCTACACCTTC
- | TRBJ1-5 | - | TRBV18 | CASSPRQSSNQPQHF | TGTGCCAGCTCACCCAGACAGTCCTCCAATCAGCCCCAGCATTTT
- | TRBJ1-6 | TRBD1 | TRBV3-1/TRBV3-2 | CASSRDKQGSSPLHF | TGTGCCAGCAGTCGGGACAAACAGGGGAGTTCACCCCTCCACTTT
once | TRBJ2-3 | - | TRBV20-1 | CSGLPGDTQYF | TGCAGTGGACTTCCAGGGGATACGCAGTATTTT
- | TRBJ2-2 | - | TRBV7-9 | CASSTPPGELFF | TGTGCCAGCAGCACTCCTCCCGGGGAGCTGTTTTTT
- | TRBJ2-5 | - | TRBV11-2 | CASSFSGGASGTQYF | TGTGCCAGCAGCTTCTCTGGCGGGGCCTCTGGGACCCAGTACTTC
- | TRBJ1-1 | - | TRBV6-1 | CASSEGLGRGGAYPEAFF | TGTGCCAGCAGTGAAGGCCTCGGGCGCGGGGGCGCTTACCCTGAAGCTTTCTTT
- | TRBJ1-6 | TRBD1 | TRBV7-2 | CASSRPPGQGITPLHF | TGTGCCAGCAGCCGCCCACCTGGACAGGGGATTACACCCCTCCACTTT
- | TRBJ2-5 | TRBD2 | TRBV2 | CASRAGTSKETQYF | TGTGCCAGCAGGGCCGGGACTAGCAAAGAGACCCAGTACTTC
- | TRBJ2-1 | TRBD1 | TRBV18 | CASSPPGGGRGTYNEQFF | TGTGCCAGCTCACCCCCAGGGGGCGGAAGAGGAACCTACAATGAGCAGTTCTTC
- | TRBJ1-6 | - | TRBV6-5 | CASRERNSPLHF | TGTGCCAGCCGCGAAAGGAATTCACCCCTCCACTTT
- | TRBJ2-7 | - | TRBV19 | CASSLPGRGYEQYF | TGTGCCAGTAGCCTCCCGGGACGGGGATACGAGCAGTACTTC
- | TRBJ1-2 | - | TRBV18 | CASSSRGDYGYTF | TGTGCCAGCTCATCTCGCGGGGACTATGGCTACACCTTC
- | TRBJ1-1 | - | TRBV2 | CASSEVPTEAFF | TGTGCCAGCAGTGAAGTACCCACTGAAGCTTTCTTT
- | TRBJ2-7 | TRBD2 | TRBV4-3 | CASSPVAGRAYEQYF | TGCGCCAGCAGCCCAGTAGCGGGAAGGGCCTACGAGCAGTACTTC